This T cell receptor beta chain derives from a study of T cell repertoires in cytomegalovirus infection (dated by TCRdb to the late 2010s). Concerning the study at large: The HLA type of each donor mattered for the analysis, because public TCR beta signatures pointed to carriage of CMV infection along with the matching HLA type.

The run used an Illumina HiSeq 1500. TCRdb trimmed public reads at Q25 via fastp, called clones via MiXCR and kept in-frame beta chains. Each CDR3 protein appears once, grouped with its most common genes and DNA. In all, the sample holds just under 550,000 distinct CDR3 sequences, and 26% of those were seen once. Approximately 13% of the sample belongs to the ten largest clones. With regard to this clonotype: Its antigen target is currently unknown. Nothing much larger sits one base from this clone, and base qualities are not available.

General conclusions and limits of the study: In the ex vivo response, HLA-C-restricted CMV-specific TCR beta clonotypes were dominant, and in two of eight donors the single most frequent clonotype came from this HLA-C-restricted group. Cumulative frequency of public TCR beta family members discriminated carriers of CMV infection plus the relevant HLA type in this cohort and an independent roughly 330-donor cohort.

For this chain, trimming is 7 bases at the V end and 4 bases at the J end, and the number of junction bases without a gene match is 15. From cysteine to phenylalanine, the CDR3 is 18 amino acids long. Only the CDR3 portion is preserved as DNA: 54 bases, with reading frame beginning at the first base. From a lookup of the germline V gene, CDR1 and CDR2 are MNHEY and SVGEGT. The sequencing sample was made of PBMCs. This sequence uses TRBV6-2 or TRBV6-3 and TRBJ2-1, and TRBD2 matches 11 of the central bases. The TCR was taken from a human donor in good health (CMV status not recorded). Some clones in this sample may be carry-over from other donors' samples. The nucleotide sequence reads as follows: TGTGCCAGCATGGGATGGGGGACCGGGACTAGCGGATACAATGAGCAGTTCTTC. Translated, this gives CASMGWGTGTSGYNEQFF.